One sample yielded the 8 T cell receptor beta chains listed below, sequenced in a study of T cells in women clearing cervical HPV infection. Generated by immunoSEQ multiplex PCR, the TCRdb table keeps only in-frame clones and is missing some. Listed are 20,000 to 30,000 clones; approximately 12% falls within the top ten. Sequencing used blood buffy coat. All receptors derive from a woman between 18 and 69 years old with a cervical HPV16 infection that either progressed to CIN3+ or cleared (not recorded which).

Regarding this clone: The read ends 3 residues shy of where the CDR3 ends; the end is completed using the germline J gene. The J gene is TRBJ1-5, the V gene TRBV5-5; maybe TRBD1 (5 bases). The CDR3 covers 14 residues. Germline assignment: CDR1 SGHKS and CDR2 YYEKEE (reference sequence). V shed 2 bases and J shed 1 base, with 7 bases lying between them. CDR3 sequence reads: CASSFRGSNQPQHF. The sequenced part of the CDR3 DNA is TGTGCCAGCAGCTTTAGGGGCAGCAATCAGCCC.

CDR3 bases read: TGTGCCACCAAGACTAGCGGGAGTACCTACGAG. Its translation is CATKTSGSTYE. The whole CDR3 sequence reads CATKTSGSTYEQYF. The chain joins TRBV19 to TRBJ2-7, with TRBD2 matching 12 bases. The read is 3 residues too short to cover the CDR3 end, so that end is filled in from the germline J gene. Germline V lookup: CDR1 LNHDA, CDR2 SQIVND (reference sequence). The CDR3 runs 14 residues. The V gene end was trimmed by 10 bases and the J gene end by 2 bases; junction bases not matched to a gene: 6.

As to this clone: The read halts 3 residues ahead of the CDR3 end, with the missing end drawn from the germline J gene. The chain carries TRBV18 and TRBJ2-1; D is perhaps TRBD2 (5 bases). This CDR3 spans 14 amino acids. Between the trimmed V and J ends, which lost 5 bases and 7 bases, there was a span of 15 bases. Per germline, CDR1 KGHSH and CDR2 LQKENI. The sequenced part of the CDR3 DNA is TGTGCCAGCTCAGCTGGGATCCGGGGAAATGAG. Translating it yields CASSAGIRGNE. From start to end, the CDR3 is CASSAGIRGNEQFF.

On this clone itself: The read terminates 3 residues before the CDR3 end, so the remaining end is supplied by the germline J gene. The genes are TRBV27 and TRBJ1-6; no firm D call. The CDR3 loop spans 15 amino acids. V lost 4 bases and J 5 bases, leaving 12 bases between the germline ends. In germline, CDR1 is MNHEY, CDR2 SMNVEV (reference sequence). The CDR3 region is CASSSQPGHNSPLHF. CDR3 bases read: TGTGCCAGCAGTTCCCAGCCAGGCCATAATTCACCC.

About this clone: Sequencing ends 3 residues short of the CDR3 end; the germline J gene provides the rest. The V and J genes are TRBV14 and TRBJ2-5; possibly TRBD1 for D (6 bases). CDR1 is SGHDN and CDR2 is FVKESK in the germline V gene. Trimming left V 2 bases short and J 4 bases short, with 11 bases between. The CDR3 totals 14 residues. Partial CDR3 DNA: TGTGCCAGCAGCCAACAAAAAGGGGGAGAGACC. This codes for CASSQQKGGET. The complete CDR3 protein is CASSQQKGGETQYF. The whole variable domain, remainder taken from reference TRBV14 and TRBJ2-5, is EAGVTQFPSHSVIEKGQTVTLRCDPISGHDNLYWYRRVMGKEIKFLLHFVKESKQDESGMPNNRFLAERTGGTYSTLKVQPAELEDSGVYFCASSQQKGGETQYFGPGTRLLVL.

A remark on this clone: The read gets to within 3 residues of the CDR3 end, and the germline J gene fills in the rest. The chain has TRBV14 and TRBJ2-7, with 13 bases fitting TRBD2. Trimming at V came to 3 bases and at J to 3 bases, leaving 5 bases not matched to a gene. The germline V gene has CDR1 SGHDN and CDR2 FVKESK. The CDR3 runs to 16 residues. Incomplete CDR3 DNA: TGTGCCAGCAGCCACGGGGGACTAGCGGGGTACTACGAG. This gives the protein CASSHGGLAGYYE. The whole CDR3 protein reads CASSHGGLAGYYEQYF.

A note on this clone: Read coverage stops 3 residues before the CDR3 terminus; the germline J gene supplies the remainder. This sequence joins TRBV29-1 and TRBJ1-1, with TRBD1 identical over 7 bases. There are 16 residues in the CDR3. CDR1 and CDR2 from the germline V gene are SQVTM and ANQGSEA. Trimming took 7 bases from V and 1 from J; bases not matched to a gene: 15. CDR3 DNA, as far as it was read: TGCAGCGCCGGGGGCTTAGGGGGCAGGGCGAACACTGAA. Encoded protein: CSAGGLGGRANTE. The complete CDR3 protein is CSAGGLGGRANTEAFF. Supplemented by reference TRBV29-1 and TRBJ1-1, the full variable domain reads SAVISQKPSRDICQRGTSLTIQCQVDSQVTMMFWYRQQPGQSLTLIATANQGSEATYESGFVIDKFPISRPNLTFSTLTVSNMSPEDSSIYLCSAGGLGGRANTEAFFGQGTRLTVV.

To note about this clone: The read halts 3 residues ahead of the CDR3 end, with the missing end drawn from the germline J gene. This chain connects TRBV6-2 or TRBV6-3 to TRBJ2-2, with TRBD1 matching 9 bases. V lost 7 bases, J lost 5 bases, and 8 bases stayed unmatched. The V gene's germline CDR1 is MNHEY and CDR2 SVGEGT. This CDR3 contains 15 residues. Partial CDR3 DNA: TGTGCCAGCATACAACAGGGGGCAGGGACCGGGGAG. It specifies CASIQQGAGTGE. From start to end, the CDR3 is CASIQQGAGTGELFF.